This TCR beta chain was obtained from a study of cytotoxic CD8 clonotypes in ibrutinib-treated CLL. Study summary: Across the patients, 10 to 12 were relapsed/refractory, more than 14 treatment-naive and 17 to 18 IGHV unmutated.

This table comes from immunoSEQ multiplex PCR, and its TCRdb copy is limited to in-frame clones, with some not included. The data show 70,000 to 85,000 clones, with around 80% seen just once and roughly 7.7% held by the top ten. CDR1 and CDR2 from the germline V gene are GTSNPN and SVGIG (reference sequence). Trimming cost V 1 base and J 3 bases, with 6 bases left between them. The CDR3 is made up of 13 amino acids. The sequence was obtained from a human donor with chronic lymphocytic leukemia. The chain recombines TRBV30 with TRBJ2-2, with unresolved D. Here the sequenced sample was PBMCs, taken at disease progression, from a patient treated with ibrutinib. The CDR3, as DNA: TGTGCCTGGAGTGCCTCATACACCGGGGAGCTGTTTTTT. Protein sequence: CAWSASYTGELFF.